This is a list of T cell receptor beta chains from one sample in a study of cytomegalovirus exposure and HLA in healthy donors. Method: immunoSEQ multiplex PCR; TCRdb's copy keeps in-frame clones and lacks some. The sample consists of 130,000 or so clones, around 74% of them appearing once. Sequencing was carried out using PBMCs. These receptors all stem from a man in his forties or fifties in good health and CMV-seropositive. The CDR3 runs from the conserved cysteine through the conserved F or W.

j_gene | len | v_gene | CDR3aa
TRBJ2-3 | 16 | TRBV7-2 | CASSFRLAGGSDTQYF
TRBJ2-7 | 15 | TRBV6-1 | CASSEGLAVTYEQYF
TRBJ2-7 | 15 | TRBV5-1 | CASSLLAGLSYEQYF
TRBJ2-1 | 16 | TRBV13 | CASSLLATRVRNEQFF
TRBJ2-7 | 15 | TRBV19 | CASSFTGTGRYEQYF
TRBJ2-7 | 14 | TRBV11-2 | CASSPQGGDYEQYF
TRBJ2-5 | 17 | TRBV5-1 | CASSPVIQEALQETQYF
TRBJ1-5 | 15 | TRBV27 | CASRPTGVRDQPQHF
TRBJ2-7 | 13 | TRBV27 | CASSRDTYYEQYF
TRBJ1-1 | 15 | TRBV5-1 | CASSFYRGWVTEAFF
TRBJ2-2 | 16 | TRBV27 | CASSLLAGQNTGELFF
TRBJ2-1 | 13 | TRBV13 | CASSVNRGDEQFF
TRBJ1-2 | 15 | TRBV4-1 | CASSQDRWTGSGYTF
TRBJ2-7 | 14 | TRBV6-1 | CASSEVAGRYEQYF
TRBJ2-5 | 12 | TRBV28 | CASSLLSETQYF
TRBJ1-1 | 15 | TRBV5-1 | CASSLGKTRGTEAFF
TRBJ1-1 | 14 | TRBV28 | CASSPTRDFTKAFF